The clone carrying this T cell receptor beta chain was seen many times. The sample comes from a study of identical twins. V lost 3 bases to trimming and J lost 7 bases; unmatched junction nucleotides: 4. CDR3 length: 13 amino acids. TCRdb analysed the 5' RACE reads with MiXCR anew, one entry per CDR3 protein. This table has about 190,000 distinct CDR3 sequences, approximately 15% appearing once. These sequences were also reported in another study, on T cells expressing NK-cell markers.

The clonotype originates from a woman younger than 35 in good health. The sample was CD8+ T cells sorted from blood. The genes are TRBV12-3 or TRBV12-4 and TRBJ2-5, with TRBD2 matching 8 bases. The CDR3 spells CASSFGTSLTQYF. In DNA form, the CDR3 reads TGTGCCAGCAGTTTTGGGACTAGTTTGACCCAGTACTTC.